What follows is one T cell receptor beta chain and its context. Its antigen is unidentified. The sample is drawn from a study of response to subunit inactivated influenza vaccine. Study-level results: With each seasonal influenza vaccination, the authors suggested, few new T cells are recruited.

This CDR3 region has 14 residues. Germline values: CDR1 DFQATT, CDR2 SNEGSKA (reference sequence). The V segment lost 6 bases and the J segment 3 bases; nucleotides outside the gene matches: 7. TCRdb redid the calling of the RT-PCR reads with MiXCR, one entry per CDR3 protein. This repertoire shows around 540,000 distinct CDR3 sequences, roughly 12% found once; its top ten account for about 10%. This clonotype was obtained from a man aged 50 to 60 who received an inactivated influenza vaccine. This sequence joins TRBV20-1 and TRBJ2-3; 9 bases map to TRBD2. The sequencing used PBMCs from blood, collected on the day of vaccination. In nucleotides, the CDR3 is TGCAGTGCCCCCGGGACTAGCCGAACAGATACGCAGTATTTT. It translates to CSAPGTSRTDTQYF.